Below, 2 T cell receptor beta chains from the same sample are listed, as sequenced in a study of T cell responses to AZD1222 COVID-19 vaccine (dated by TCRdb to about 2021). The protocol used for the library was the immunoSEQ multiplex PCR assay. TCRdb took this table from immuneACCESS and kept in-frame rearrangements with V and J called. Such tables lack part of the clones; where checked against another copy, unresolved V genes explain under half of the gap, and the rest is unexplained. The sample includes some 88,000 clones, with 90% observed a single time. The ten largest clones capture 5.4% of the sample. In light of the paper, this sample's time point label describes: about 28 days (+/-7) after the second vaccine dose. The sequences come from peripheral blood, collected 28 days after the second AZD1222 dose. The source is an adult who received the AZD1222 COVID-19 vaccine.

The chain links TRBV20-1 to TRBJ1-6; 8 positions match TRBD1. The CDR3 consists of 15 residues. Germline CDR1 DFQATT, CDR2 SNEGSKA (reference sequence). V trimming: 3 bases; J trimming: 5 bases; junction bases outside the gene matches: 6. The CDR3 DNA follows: TGCAGTGCTAGTAAGACAGGGGATGATAATTCACCCCTCCACTTT. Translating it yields CSASKTGDDNSPLHF.

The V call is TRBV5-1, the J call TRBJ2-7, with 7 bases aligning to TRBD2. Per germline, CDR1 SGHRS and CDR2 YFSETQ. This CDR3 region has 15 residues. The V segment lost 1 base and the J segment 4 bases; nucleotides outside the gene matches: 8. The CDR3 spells CASSLSRGEGYEQYF. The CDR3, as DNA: TGCGCCAGCAGCTTGTCCCGGGGGGAAGGGTACGAGCAGTACTTC.